This T cell receptor beta chain was sequenced for a study of T cells after yellow fever vaccination (dated by TCRdb to between 2018 and 2021). Broadly, across the study: Libraries from fractions with low cell numbers were prepared with the SMART-Seq v4 Ultra Low Input RNA kit. To follow T-cell clones before and after primary and booster YFV17D yellow fever vaccination, bulk TCR alpha and beta repertoires were sequenced over time. The cohort comprised two healthy male donors, one aged 18 to 30 and one aged 30 to 40 years. Bulk PBMC replicates and cell subsets were isolated from blood drawn at multiple timepoints before and after both primary and secondary immunization.

In the paper's terms, the treatment or condition label means: live attenuated yellow fever vaccine strain. A standard Ficoll-Paque protocol was used to isolate PBMCs from peripheral blood. Dynabeads CD4 and CD8 positive selection kits were used to isolate the CD4 and CD8 T-cell fractions. TriZol was used to extract RNA from bulk PBMCs, from CD4 and CD8 fractions, and from dextramer-positive and dextramer-negative fractions. There are 16 amino acids in the CDR3, from cysteine to phenylalanine inclusive. Of the read, only the CDR3 DNA is kept; its 48 bases are in frame from base 1. Via the germline V gene, CDR1 is MNHNS and CDR2 SASEGT. V is trimmed back by 6 bases and J by 4 bases, and the junction contains 10 bases that no gene match accounts for. TCR cDNA was synthesized by 5'RACE template switching, through which a universal primer site and unique molecular identifiers were introduced. Priming of cDNA synthesis was performed from both the TCR alpha and TCR beta constant segments. Library amplification involved two PCR steps, and the second step added sample barcodes and sequencing adapters. Sequencing of libraries was performed on Illumina HiSeq 2500 (2x100 bp) or NovaSeq (2x150 bp). The authors' analysis ran thus. Demultiplexing of reads and collapsing into UMI consensus sequences were performed with MIGEC, and V(D)J alignment was carried out with MiXCR. Using edgeR on replicate PBMC samples, clonotypes were called vaccine-responding if FDR was below 0.01 and the log2 fold change was above 5 up to day 15. Each bulk clonotype received a CD4 or CD8 identity based on whether the sequenced CD4 or CD8 repertoire contained that clonotype at higher abundance. Through fastp at Q25 and MiXCR, TCRdb rebuilt clones from the public reads, retaining in-frame beta chains. Every CDR3 protein is listed once, alongside the most common genes and DNA of its rows. Clone size and V and J calls follow TCRdb, not the original study. This sample is represented by over 150,000 distinct CDR3 sequences; 6.2% of them were singletons. In total, the top ten clones hold roughly 3% of the sample.

Overall study results and their limits: A small share of clonotypes was detected in both CD4 and CD8 compartments, with the overlap likely arising from convergent recombination. After the booster, most clones that had expanded after primary vaccination were detected again (about 95% of CD4 and more than 80% of CD8), suggesting broad maintenance of memory. Only two donors were included in the study, so the extent to which the findings can be generalized is limited. The secondary T-cell response was found to be weaker but faster than the primary response, with a peak reached on day 5 rather than on day 15. Computational filtering was needed because FACS-sorted repertoires could contain abundant contaminating clonotypes from the bulk population.

Concerning this clonotype itself: Its antigen remains unidentified. Within one base of it there is no much larger clone, and no base qualities were kept.

This clonotype was sampled from a man between 18 and 35 years old who received the YFV17D yellow fever vaccine. The chain is assembled from TRBV6-1 and TRBJ2-5, with 11 bases matching TRBD1. This specimen was CD4+ T cells sorted from PBMCs, taken on the day of the first yellow fever vaccination. DNA sequence: TGTGCCAGCAGAGCGCCCGGGACAGGGGGAATAGAGACCCAGTACTTC. This is translated as CASRAPGTGGIETQYF.